This T cell receptor beta chain was profiled in a study of cytomegalovirus exposure and HLA in healthy donors. With 1 base clipped from V and 2 bases from J, the junction kept 7 bases outside the gene matches. CDR3 length equals 17 residues. Germline V gene lookup returns CDR1 MGHRA and CDR2 YSYEKL. PCR amplification relied on 60 Vbeta primers (plus 13 Jbeta primers). Assay: immunoSEQ multiplex PCR; the TCRdb copy retains only in-frame clones and omits some. The sample holds 150,000 to 200,000 clones, around 74% seen once. Sequencing used PBMCs. The genes are TRBV4-1 and TRBJ2-3; 9 nucleotides match TRBD2. The sequence was obtained from a female donor in good health and CMV-seronegative. Written as DNA, the CDR3 is TGCGCCAGCAGCCAAGGGAGAGCGGGGGGCTCCACAGATACGCAGTATTTT. It yields the protein CASSQGRAGGSTDTQYF.